This T cell receptor beta chain was retrieved from a study of breast tumors, draining lymph nodes, adjacent tissues. General study results and limits: Luminal-like breast cancer showed significantly higher tumor–nontumor repertoire similarity than basal-like. Data fit most tumor T cells coming from lymph node, expanding in tumor. Tumor TCR diversity was below lymph nodes but above nontumor tissue.

The lymph nodes were axillary draining lymph nodes from breast cancer patients. There are 17 residues in the CDR3. Germline V gives CDR1 DFQATT, CDR2 SNEGSKA (reference sequence). V lost 1 base and J 2 bases, leaving 21 bases between the germline ends. This clonotype was seen at least ten times. The antigen is not known. From the multiplex PCR reads, TCRdb called clonotypes with MiXCR, one entry per CDR3 protein. The sample contains around 250,000 distinct CDR3 sequences, less than 40% of which appear only once. The chain uses TRBV20-1 and TRBJ2-7, with a possible D match to TRBD1 (6 bases). Sequenced: axillary lymph node tissue. This clonotype originated in a female donor with breast cancer. Some clones in this sample may be carry-over from other donors' samples. The CDR3 region is CSARGLTGSASTYEQYF. Written as DNA, the CDR3 is TGCAGTGCTAGAGGTCTAACAGGGAGCGCCTCAACCTACGAGCAGTACTTC.